These 19 T cell receptor beta chains were sequenced from one sample in a study of Graves' ophthalmopathy and Graves' hyperthyroidism. The sequenced template was RNA, covering the TCR beta CDR3 region. Investigators did first-round RT-PCR with HTBI primers, then second-round multiplex PCR. TCRdb re-called the multiplex PCR reads through MiXCR, storing one row per CDR3 protein. The table lists approximately 480,000 distinct CDR3 sequences, around 14% of them singletons. Input material: blood. The receptors here all came from a woman under 40 with Graves' ophthalmopathy.

Ten or more counts support this clonotype. This rearrangement joins TRBV11-2 to TRBJ2-5; the D gene is possibly TRBD2 (6 bases). From germline, CDR1 is SGHAT and CDR2 FQNNGV. The germline V and J ends were trimmed by 5 bases and 6 bases, with 19 bases remaining between them. The CDR3 has 15 amino acids. As DNA, the CDR3 is TGTGCCAGCAGCCCACGGGAGAGGGCTAAGAAGACCCAGTACTTC. Its protein is CASSPRERAKKTQYF. Supplemented by reference TRBV11-2 and TRBJ2-5, the full variable domain reads EAGVAQSPRYKIIEKRQSVAFWCNPISGHATLYWYQQILGQGPKLLIQFQNNGVVDDSQLPKDRFSAERLKGVDSTLKIQPAKLEDSAVYLCASSPRERAKKTQYFGPGTRLLVL.

The table lists this clonotype with many counts. The rearrangement links TRBV25-1 to TRBJ1-2; weak D call: TRBD1 (5 bases). Trimming took 9 bases from V and 5 from J, leaving 16 bases between them. Germline CDR1 is MGHDK and CDR2 is SYGVNS. The CDR3 spans 13 residues. The CDR3 sequence: CASGGGGFYGYTF. CDR3 bases: TGTGCCAGTGGGGGTGGAGGGTTTTATGGCTACACCTTC.

There are many counts of this clonotype. V usage is TRBV12-3 or TRBV12-4 and J usage is TRBJ2-7, with TRBD2 matching 8 bases. CDR3 length equals 14 residues. The V gene end was trimmed by 4 bases and the J gene end by 7 bases; junction bases not matched to a gene: 9. DNA of the CDR3: TGTGCCAGCAGTTCGGGTAGCGGGGTTCTGGAGCAGTACTTC. It codes for CASSSGSGVLEQYF.

This clonotype has a count of ten or more. The genes are TRBV10-2 and TRBJ1-1; TRBD1 agrees at 7 bases. The CDR3 spans 14 residues. V shed 3 bases, J shed 0 bases, and the junction held 1 base outside the gene matches. CDR1 is WSHSY, CDR2 SAAADI, per germline. Here the CDR3 DNA reads TGCGCCAGCAGTGAAGGGACAGTGAACACTGAAGCTTTCTTT. Translating it yields CASSEGTVNTEAFF.

This clonotype has at least ten counts. This chain joins TRBV6-5 and TRBJ1-1; D is uncertain. V was clipped by 2 bases and J by 0 bases, with 10 bases between them. The germline V gene encodes CDR1 MNHEY and CDR2 SVGAGI. The CDR3 extends over 15 amino acids. The CDR3 sequence: CASSYGVSMNTEAFF. CDR3 nucleotides: TGTGCCAGCAGTTACGGGGTGTCTATGAACACTGAAGCTTTCTTT.

The chain couples TRBV19 to TRBJ1-5, with D possibly being TRBD1 (6 bases). V was clipped by 7 bases and J by 5 bases, with 12 bases between them. Per germline, CDR1 LNHDA and CDR2 SQIVND (reference sequence). The CDR3 spans 13 residues. The CDR3 nucleotides are TGTGCCAGTACGACCTCAGGGGATCAGCCCCAGCATTTT. This translates into CASTTSGDQPQHF.

In this sample, this clonotype turned up many times. CDR3 residues: CASSQDASSGNTIYF. For the CDR3, the DNA is TGTGCCAGCAGCCAAGATGCAAGCTCTGGAAACACCATATATTTT. The chain recombines TRBV4-2 with TRBJ1-3; no firm D call. V lost 0 bases and J 0 bases, leaving 6 bases between the germline ends. This CDR3 comprises 15 residues. In germline, CDR1 is LGHNA, CDR2 YNFKEQ.

This clonotype has at least ten counts. This chain connects TRBV4-1 to TRBJ1-2; 7 nucleotides line up with TRBD1. CDR1 is MGHRA and CDR2 is YSYEKL in the germline V gene. This CDR3 has 15 amino acids. The V gene end was trimmed by 3 bases and the J gene end by 3 bases; junction bases not matched to a gene: 7. DNA of the CDR3: TGCGCCAGCAGCCATACACAGGGGCACGACTATGGCTACACCTTC. As protein: CASSHTQGHDYGYTF.

This chain uses TRBV29-1 with TRBJ1-2, with TRBD1 matching 7 bases. The CDR3 has 15 residues. Germline V lookup: CDR1 SQVTM, CDR2 ANQGSEA. V lost 0 bases to trimming and J lost 4 bases; unmatched junction nucleotides: 8. The CDR3 reads CSVEDRGRGSYGYTF. Written as DNA, the CDR3 is TGCAGCGTTGAAGATCGTGGCAGGGGGTCCTATGGCTACACCTTC.

This clonotype came up a few times. This chain links TRBV5-1 with TRBJ2-7; 7 nucleotides agree with TRBD1. The CDR3 has 17 residues. Germline CDR1 SGHRS, CDR2 YFSETQ. V shed 4 bases, J shed 9 bases, and the junction held 22 bases outside the gene matches. This chain's CDR3 is CASSLITSLWDSSAQYF. In DNA form, the CDR3 reads TGCGCCAGCAGCCTCATAACTTCCCTTTGGGACAGCTCCGCGCAGTACTTC. The whole variable domain, filled in from reference TRBV5-1 and TRBJ2-7, reads KAGVTQTPRYLIKTRGQQVTLSCSPISGHRSVSWYQQTPGQGLQFLFEYFSETQRNKGNFPGRFSGRQFSNSRSEMNVSTLELGDSALYLCASSLITSLWDSSAQYFGPGTRLTVT.

This clonotype occurred many times. The chain employs TRBV14 and TRBJ2-5; no clear D. Trimming took off 4 bases at V and 5 bases at J, with 17 bases between the two ends. This CDR3 is built from 15 residues. The V gene's germline CDR1 is SGHDN and CDR2 FVKESK. The CDR3 coding sequence is TGTGCCAGCAGCCGAGAAGGCGAATTTGGGGAGACCCAGTACTTC. The encoded protein is CASSREGEFGETQYF. Using reference TRBV14 and TRBJ2-5 for the parts outside the CDR3, the full variable domain is EAGVTQFPSHSVIEKGQTVTLRCDPISGHDNLYWYRRVMGKEIKFLLHFVKESKQDESGMPNNRFLAERTGGTYSTLKVQPAELEDSGVYFCASSREGEFGETQYFGPGTRLLVL.

Regarding this clonotype: This CDR3 is missing its conserved last phenylalanine or tryptophan, likely due to a read error. The chain joins TRBV28 to TRBJ1-1; the D is unclear. V was pared by 5 bases and J by 6 bases, with 7 bases between. Germline-derived CDR1 and CDR2 are MDHEN and SYDVKM. The CDR3 sequence is 11 residues long. CDR3 region: CASSAGSEAFV. The CDR3 DNA reads TGTGCCAGCAGTGCCGGGTCTGAAGCTTTCGTT.

A note on this clonotype: One end of the junction fails to match germline, which may point to a read error. The rearrangement links TRBV7-2 to TRBJ2-1, with 9 positions matching TRBD1. This CDR3 spans 14 amino acids. Germline-derived CDR1 and CDR2 are SGHTA and FQGNSA. In DNA form, the CDR3 reads TGTGTCAGCAGCGGCCGGGACAGGGACGATGAGCAGTTCTTC. Its translation: CVSSGRDRDDEQFF.

This chain connects TRBV12-3 or TRBV12-4 to TRBJ1-5; D may be TRBD1 (6 bases). V lost 5 bases, J lost 6 bases, and 14 bases lay in between. CDR3 length equals 14 residues. CDR3 in amino acids: CASSTDRSGQPQHF. The CDR3 nucleotides are TGTGCCAGCAGTACTGACAGGAGTGGTCAGCCCCAGCATTTT.

This chain links TRBV20-1 with TRBJ1-2; D is uncertain. The CDR3 is 13 residues long. Per germline, CDR1 DFQATT and CDR2 SNEGSKA (reference sequence). Trimming cost V 6 bases and J 2 bases, with 13 bases left between them. The CDR3 nucleotides are TGCAGTGCGACGTCGGGATCCAACTATGGCTACACCTTC. This codes for CSATSGSNYGYTF.

This clonotype was observed at least ten times. The chain couples TRBV28 to TRBJ1-1; D possibly corresponds to TRBD1 (5 bases). This CDR3 contains 14 residues. V dropped 8 bases and J dropped 5 bases, with 18 bases sitting between them. Germline V gives CDR1 MDHEN, CDR2 SYDVKM. CDR3 region: CASGPMGEWTEAFF. The CDR3 DNA follows: TGTGCCAGCGGACCCATGGGGGAATGGACTGAAGCTTTCTTT.

This clonotype was detected many times. The junction and the germline gene differ at one end; a read error may be behind it. The chain has TRBV6-1 and TRBJ1-1; possibly TRBD1 for D (5 bases). CDR3 size: 16 residues. Germline-derived CDR1 and CDR2 are MNHNS and SASEGT. The DNA for the CDR3 is TGTGTCAGCTACAAAGGCATCGGGAGGGGTGACACTGAAGCTTTCTTT. Its translation is CVSYKGIGRGDTEAFF.

The gene calls are TRBV28 and TRBJ2-7; 9 nucleotides align to TRBD2. The CDR3 loop spans 15 amino acids. Unmatched junction bases numbered 7, after V lost 3 bases and J lost 4 bases. Germline V lookup: CDR1 MDHEN, CDR2 SYDVKM. For the CDR3, the DNA is TGTGCCAGCAGTTTCCAACCGACTAGCGGATACGAGCAGTACTTC. It yields the protein CASSFQPTSGYEQYF.

This clonotype has a count of ten or more. The chain joins TRBV6-5 to TRBJ2-7, with no clear D. CDR1 MNHEY and CDR2 SVGAGI come from the germline V gene. The length of the CDR3 is 16 residues. Between the trimmed V and J ends, which lost 0 bases and 0 bases, there was a span of 12 bases. Here the CDR3 DNA reads TGTGCCAGCAGTTACTCGAAACACTCCCCCTCCTACGAGCAGTACTTC. Its protein is CASSYSKHSPSYEQYF.